This passage covers 2 T cell receptor beta chains from one sample sequenced in a study of T-cell reconstitution after alpha-beta-depleted transplantation in children. Unique molecular identifiers were built into the TCRbeta library. TCRdb analysed the PCR reads with MiXCR anew, one entry per CDR3 protein. The sample shows about 830,000 distinct CDR3 sequences, 15% to 20% of them seen only once. Sample: PBMCs, mostly from graft donor cells, taken 360 days after TCRalphabeta/CD19-depleted stem cell transplant. Every receptor here comes from a male patient aged 10-17 years who had a stem cell transplant for acute lymphoblastic leukemia, so the T cells may come from the graft donor.

This clonotype appeared a few times. V usage is TRBV7-9 and J usage is TRBJ2-7; D is unresolved. The CDR3 runs to 13 residues. The ends were cut back, 4 bases at V and 5 bases at J, with 12 bases in the middle. Germline lookup yields CDR1 SEHNR and CDR2 FQNEAQ (reference sequence). CDR3 DNA: TGTGCCAGCAGCTCAAGGGCCCGGAACGAGCAGTACTTC. This gives the protein CASSSRARNEQYF.

This clonotype was counted only a few times. The chain recombines TRBV7-9 with TRBJ2-1, with D tentatively TRBD2 (6 bases). V lost 6 bases and J 0 bases, leaving 15 bases between the germline ends. The germline CDR1 and CDR2 sequences are SEHNR and FQNEAQ (reference sequence). This CDR3 has 16 residues. The CDR3 loop is CASRSPSASSYNEQFF. CDR3 nucleotide sequence: TGTGCCAGCAGGTCCCCTAGCGCGAGCTCCTACAATGAGCAGTTCTTC.